Detailed here is one T cell receptor beta chain. The data originate from a study of CD8 T cells in Susac syndrome. Trimming took 0 bases from V and 2 from J; bases not matched to a gene: 9. The CDR3 runs 17 residues. The study sequenced TCR beta in blood CD8+ and CD4+ T cells. The individuals used as controls were healthy donors who had been matched for both age and sex. TEMRA cells were FACS-enriched, with CD8+ and CD4+ T cells isolated negatively. After extraction with the RNeasy kit, about 0.45 to 1 ug of the RNA was reverse transcribed using random hexamers. It was immunoSEQ multiplex PCR that amplified TCR beta CDR3 across 54 Vbeta and 13 Jbeta. TCRdb reprocessed the immunoSEQ multiplex PCR reads via MiXCR and lists one record per CDR3 protein. The table has about 210,000 distinct CDR3 sequences, under 95% seen once.

The sample comprised CD4+ T cells from PBMCs. This TCR was sampled from a human donor in good health. This chain joins TRBV23-1 and TRBJ2-5; 7 bases fit TRBD1. TRBV23-1 is classed as an ORF, of uncertain function. CDR3 amino acids: CASSQSPLDRDQETQYF. Written as DNA, the CDR3 is TGCGCCAGCAGTCAATCCCCCCTCGACAGGGATCAAGAGACCCAGTACTTC.